The text below deals with one T cell receptor beta chain. What it recognizes is unknown. TCRdb redid the calling of the reads with MiXCR, one entry per CDR3 protein. The sample shows about 450,000 distinct CDR3 sequences, around 32% of them seen only once. Trimming pared 5 bases from V and 7 bases from J, leaving 8 bases between. This CDR3 spans 12 amino acids. Germline V lookup: CDR1 SGHTA, CDR2 FQGNSA. These data are taken from a study of T cell repertoires in cytomegalovirus infection. Study in general: Shared public TCR beta signatures pointed to both CMV infection and a matching HLA type.

Study conclusions and caveats: CMV carriers with the relevant HLA were identified by cumulative public TCR beta family frequency. The ex vivo response was dominated by HLA-C-restricted CMV-specific TCR beta clonotypes.

The receptor comes from a human donor in good health (CMV status not recorded). Some clones in this sample may be carry-over from other donors' samples. V is TRBV7-2 and J is TRBJ1-4; possibly TRBD1 for D (5 bases). Sequenced input: PBMCs. The chain's CDR3 is CASSRDGEKLFF. Written as DNA, the CDR3 is TGTGCCAGCAGCAGGGACGGTGAAAAACTGTTTTTT.